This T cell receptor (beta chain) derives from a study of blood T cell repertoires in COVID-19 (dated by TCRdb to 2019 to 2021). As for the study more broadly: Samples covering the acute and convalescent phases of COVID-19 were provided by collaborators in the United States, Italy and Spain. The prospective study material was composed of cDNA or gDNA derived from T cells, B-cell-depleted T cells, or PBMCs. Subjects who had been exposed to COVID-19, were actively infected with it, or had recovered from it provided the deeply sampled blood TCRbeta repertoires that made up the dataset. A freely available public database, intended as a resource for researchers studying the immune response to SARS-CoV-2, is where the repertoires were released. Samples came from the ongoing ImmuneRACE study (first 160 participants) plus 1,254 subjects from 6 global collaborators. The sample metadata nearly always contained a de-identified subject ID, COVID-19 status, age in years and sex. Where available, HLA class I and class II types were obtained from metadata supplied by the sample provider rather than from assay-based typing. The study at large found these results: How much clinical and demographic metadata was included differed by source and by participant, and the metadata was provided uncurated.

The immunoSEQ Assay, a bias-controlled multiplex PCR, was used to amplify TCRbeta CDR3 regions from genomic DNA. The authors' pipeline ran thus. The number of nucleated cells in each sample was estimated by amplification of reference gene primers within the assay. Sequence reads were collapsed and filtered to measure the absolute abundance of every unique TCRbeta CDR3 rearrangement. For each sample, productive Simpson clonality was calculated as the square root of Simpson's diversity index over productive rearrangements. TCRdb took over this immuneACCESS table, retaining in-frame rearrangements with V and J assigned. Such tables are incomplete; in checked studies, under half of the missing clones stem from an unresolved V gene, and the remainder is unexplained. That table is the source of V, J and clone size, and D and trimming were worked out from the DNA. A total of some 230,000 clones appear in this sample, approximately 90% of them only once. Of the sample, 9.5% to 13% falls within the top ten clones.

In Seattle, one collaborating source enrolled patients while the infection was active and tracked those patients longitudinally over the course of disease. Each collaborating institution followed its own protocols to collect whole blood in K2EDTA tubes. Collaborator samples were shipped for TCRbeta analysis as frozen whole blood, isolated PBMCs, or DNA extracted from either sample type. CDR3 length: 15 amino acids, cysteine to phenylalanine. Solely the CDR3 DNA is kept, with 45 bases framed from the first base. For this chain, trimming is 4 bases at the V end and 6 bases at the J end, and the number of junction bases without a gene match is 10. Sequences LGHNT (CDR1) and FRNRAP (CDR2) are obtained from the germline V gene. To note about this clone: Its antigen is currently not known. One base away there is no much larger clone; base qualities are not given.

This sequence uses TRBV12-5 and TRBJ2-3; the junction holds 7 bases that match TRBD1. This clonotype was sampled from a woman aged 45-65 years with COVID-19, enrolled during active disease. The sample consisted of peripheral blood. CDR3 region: CASGSQGVSEDTQYF. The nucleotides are TGTGCTAGTGGTTCGCAGGGGGTAAGTGAGGATACGCAGTATTTT.